The TCR beta chain under discussion was sequenced for a study of blood T cell repertoires in COVID-19. Looking at the study overall: Acute and convalescent COVID-19 samples came from the United States, Italy and Spain.

Original processing methods: Amplified reference gene primers provided the basis for estimating nucleated cell counts. TCRdb's table, derived via immunoSEQ multiplex PCR, lists solely in-frame clones and lacks some. The DNA was the basis for D and trimming; V, J and clone size are from that table. Here the sample spans about 200,000 clones, around 83% being singletons. V was shortened by 3 bases and J by 4 bases, with 9 bases between the two germline ends. The CDR3 covers 13 residues. Germline V CDR1 and CDR2: SEHNR, FQNEAQ (reference sequence). This chain uses TRBV7-9 with TRBJ2-5; a possible D gene is TRBD2 (5 bases). Sequencing input: peripheral blood. This clonotype was sampled from a woman aged 45-65 years with acute or convalescent COVID-19. The CDR3 coding sequence is TGTGCCAGCAGCTTGGACTCGAGAGAGACCCAGTACTTC. Translated, it gives CASSLDSRETQYF.